What follows is one T cell receptor (beta chain) and its context. Clones were read by immunoSEQ multiplex PCR, and TCRdb kept only the in-frame ones, dropping some. The table has about 120,000 clones, roughly 90% seen once; the top ten hold approximately 7.9%. The sample comes from a study of T cell responses to AZD1222 COVID-19 vaccine. Germline V CDR1 and CDR2: MNHEY, SMNVEV (reference sequence). V was trimmed by 4 bases and J by 8 bases, leaving 12 bases between them. This CDR3 has 13 amino acids. This TCR was sampled from an adult who received the AZD1222 COVID-19 vaccine. The sample was peripheral blood, taken 28 days after the second AZD1222 dose. This chain links TRBV27 with TRBJ1-5; D call uncertain. This CDR3 is CASSYLRGEPQHF. As DNA, the CDR3 is TGTGCCAGCAGTTACCTGCGGGGTGAGCCCCAGCATTTT.